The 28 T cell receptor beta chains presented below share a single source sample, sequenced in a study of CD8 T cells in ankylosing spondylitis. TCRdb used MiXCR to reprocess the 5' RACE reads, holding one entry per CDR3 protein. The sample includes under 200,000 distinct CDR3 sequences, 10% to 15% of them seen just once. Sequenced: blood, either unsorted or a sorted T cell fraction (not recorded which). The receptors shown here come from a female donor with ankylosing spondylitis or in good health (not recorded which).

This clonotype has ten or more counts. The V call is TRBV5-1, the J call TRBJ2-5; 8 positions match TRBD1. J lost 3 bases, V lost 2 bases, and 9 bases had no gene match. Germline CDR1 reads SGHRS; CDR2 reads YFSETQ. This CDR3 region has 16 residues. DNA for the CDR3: TGCGCCAGCAGCTTCTTCGGACAGGGCGCCAAAGAGACCCAGTACTTC. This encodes CASSFFGQGAKETQYF.

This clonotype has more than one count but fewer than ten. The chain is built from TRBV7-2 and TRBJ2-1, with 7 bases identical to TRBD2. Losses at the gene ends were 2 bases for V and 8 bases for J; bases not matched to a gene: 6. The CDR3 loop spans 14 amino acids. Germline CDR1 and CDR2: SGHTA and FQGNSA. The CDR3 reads CASSLSSGGDEQFF. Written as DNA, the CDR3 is TGTGCCAGCAGCTTATCTAGCGGAGGGGATGAGCAGTTCTTC.

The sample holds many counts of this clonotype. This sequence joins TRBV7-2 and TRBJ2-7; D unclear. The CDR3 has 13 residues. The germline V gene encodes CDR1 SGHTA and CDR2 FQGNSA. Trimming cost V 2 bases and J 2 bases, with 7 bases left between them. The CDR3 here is CASSLQQAYEQYF. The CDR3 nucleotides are TGTGCCAGCAGCTTACAGCAAGCCTACGAGCAGTACTTC.

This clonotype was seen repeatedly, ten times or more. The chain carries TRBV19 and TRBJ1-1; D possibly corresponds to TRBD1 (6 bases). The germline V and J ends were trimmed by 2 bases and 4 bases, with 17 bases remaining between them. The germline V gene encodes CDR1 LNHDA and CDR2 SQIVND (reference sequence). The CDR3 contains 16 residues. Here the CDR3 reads CASSISTGVLGTEAFF. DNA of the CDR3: TGTGCCAGTAGTATATCGACAGGCGTCCTGGGCACTGAAGCTTTCTTT.

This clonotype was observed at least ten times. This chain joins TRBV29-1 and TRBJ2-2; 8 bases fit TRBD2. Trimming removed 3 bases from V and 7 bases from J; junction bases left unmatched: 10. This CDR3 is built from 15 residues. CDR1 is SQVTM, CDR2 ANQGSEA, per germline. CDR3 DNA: TGCAGCGTTGACCCAACCGGGACTAGAGACGGGGAGCTGTTTTTT. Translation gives CSVDPTGTRDGELFF.

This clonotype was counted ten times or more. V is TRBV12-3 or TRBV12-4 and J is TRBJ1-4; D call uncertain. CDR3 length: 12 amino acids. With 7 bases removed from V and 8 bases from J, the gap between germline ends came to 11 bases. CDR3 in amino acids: CASTVTKEKLFF. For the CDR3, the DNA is TGTGCCAGCACGGTGACCAAGGAAAAACTGTTTTTT.

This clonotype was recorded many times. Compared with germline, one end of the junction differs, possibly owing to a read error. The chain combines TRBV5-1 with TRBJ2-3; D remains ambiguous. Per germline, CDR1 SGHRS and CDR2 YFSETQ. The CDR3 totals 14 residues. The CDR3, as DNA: TGTGCCAGCAGCTTAGATGGGCGCACAGATACGCAGTATTTT. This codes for CASSLDGRTDTQYF.

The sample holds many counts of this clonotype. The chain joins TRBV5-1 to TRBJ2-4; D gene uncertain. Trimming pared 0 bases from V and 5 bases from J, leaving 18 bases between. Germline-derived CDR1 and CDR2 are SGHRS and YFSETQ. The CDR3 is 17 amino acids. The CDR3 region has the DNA TGCGCCAGCAGCTTGGCCTTGGGTCCTCAAAGCCAAAACATTCAGTACTTC. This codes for CASSLALGPQSQNIQYF. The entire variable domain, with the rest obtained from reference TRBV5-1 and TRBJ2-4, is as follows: KAGVTQTPRYLIKTRGQQVTLSCSPISGHRSVSWYQQTPGQGLQFLFEYFSETQRNKGNFPGRFSGRQFSNSRSEMNVSTLELGDSALYLCASSLALGPQSQNIQYFGAGTRLSVL.

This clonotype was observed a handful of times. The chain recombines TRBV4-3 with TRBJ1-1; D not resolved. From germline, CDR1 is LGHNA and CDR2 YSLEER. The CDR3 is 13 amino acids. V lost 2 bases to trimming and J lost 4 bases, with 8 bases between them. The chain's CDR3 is CASSQLESTEAFF. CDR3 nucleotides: TGCGCCAGCAGCCAATTAGAGAGCACTGAAGCTTTCTTT.

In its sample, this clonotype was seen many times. This chain's CDR3 is CASSYSSAGGTLYEQYF. The CDR3 nucleotides read TGTGCCAGCAGTTACTCGAGCGCGGGAGGTACCTTATACGAGCAGTACTTC. This sequence joins TRBV6-2 or TRBV6-3 and TRBJ2-7; 8 bases are shared with TRBD2. V shed 0 bases and J 4 bases; nucleotides not matched to a gene: 11. Germline CDR1 reads MNHEY; CDR2 reads SVGEGT. The CDR3 has 17 amino acids.

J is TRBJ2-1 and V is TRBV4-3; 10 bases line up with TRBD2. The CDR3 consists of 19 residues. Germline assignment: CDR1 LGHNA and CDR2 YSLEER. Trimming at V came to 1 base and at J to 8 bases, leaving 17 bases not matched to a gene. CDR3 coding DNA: TGCGCCAGCAGCCAAGGTTGGGGGGGTAGCGGGAGGAGGAGCGATGAGCAGTTCTTC. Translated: CASSQGWGGSGRRSDEQFF.

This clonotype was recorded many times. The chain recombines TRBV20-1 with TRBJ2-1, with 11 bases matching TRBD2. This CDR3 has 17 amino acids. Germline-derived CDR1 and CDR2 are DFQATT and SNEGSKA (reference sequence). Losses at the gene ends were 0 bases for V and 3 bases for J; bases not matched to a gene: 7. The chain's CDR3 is CSARDQGLAGFYNEQFF. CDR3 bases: TGCAGTGCTAGAGACCAAGGACTAGCGGGCTTCTACAATGAGCAGTTCTTC.

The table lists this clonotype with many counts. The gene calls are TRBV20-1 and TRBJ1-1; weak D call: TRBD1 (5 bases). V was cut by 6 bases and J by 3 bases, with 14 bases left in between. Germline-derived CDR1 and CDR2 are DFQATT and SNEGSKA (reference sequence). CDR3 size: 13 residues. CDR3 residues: CSAFRGQDTEAFF. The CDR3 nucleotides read TGCAGTGCCTTCCGGGGCCAGGACACTGAAGCTTTCTTT.

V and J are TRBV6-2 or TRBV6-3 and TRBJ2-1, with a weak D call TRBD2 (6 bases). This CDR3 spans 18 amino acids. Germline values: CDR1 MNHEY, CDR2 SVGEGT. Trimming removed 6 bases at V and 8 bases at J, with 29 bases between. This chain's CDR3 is CASSPTYSGLRRSYEQFF. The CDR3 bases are TGTGCCAGCAGCCCCACCTACAGCGGGCTACGCAGGAGCTATGAGCAGTTCTTC.

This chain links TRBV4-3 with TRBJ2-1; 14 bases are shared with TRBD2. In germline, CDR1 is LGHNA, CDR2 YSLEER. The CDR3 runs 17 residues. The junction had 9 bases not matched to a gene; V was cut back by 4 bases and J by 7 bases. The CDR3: CASSLAPGTSGRNEQFF. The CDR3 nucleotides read TGCGCCAGCAGCCTCGCTCCCGGGACTAGCGGGAGAAATGAGCAGTTCTTC.

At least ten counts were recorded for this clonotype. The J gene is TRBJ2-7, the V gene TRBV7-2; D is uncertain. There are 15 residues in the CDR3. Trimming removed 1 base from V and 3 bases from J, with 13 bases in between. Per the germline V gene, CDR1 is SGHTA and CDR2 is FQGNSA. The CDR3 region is CASSLDPGILYEQYF. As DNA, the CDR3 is TGTGCCAGCAGCTTAGACCCGGGTATACTCTACGAGCAGTACTTC.

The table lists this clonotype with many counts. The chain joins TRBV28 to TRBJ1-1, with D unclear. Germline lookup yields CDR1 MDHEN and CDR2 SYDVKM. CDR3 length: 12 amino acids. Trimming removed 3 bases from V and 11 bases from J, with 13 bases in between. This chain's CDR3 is CASSLNSAGAFF. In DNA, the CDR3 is TGTGCCAGCAGTTTGAATTCGGCTGGGGCTTTCTTT.

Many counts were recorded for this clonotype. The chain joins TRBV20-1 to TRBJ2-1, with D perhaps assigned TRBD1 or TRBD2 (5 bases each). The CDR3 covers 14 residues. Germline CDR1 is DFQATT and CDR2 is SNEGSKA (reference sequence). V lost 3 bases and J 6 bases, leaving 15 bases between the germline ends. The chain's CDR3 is CSASWGIRGNEQFF. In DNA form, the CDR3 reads TGCAGTGCTAGTTGGGGGATACGGGGCAATGAGCAGTTCTTC.

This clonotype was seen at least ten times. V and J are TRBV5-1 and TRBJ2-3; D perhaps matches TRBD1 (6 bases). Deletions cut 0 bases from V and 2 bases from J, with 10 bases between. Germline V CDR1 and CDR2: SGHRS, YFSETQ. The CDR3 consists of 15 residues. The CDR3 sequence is CASSLVGTHTDTQYF. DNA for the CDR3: TGCGCCAGCAGCTTGGTGGGGACACACACAGATACGCAGTATTTT. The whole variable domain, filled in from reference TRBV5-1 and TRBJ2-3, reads KAGVTQTPRYLIKTRGQQVTLSCSPISGHRSVSWYQQTPGQGLQFLFEYFSETQRNKGNFPGRFSGRQFSNSRSEMNVSTLELGDSALYLCASSLVGTHTDTQYFGPGTRLTVL.

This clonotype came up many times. The CDR3 here is CASSLGLAGGDTQYF. The CDR3 DNA reads as TGTGCCAGCAGCCTGGGACTAGCGGGAGGTGATACGCAGTATTTT. The chain links TRBV7-2 to TRBJ2-3; 15 positions match TRBD2. The CDR3 loop spans 15 amino acids. Germline V CDR1 and CDR2: SGHTA, FQGNSA. With 5 bases clipped from V and 6 bases from J, the junction kept 3 bases outside the gene matches.

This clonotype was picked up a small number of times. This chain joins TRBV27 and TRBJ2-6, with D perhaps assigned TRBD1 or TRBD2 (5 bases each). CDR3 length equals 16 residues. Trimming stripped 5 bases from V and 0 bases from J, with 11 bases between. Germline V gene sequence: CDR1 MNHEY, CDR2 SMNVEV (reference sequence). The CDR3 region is CASSPWDPSGANVLTF. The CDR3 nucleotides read TGTGCCAGCAGTCCCTGGGACCCCTCTGGGGCCAACGTCCTGACTTTC. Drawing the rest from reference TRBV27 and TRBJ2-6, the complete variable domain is EAQVTQNPRYLITVTGKKLTVTCSQNMNHEYMSWYRQDPGLGLRQIYYSMNVEVTDKGDVPEGYKVSRKEKRNFPLILESPSPNQTSLYFCASSPWDPSGANVLTFGAGSRLTVL.

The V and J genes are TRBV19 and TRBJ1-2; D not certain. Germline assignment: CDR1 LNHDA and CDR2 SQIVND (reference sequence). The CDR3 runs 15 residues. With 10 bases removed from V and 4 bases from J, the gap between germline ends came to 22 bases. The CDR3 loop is CATLEIRGTPYGYTF. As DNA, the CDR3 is TGTGCCACCCTCGAAATCCGGGGAACCCCCTATGGCTACACCTTC. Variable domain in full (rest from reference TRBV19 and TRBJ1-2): DGGITQSPKYLFRKEGQNVTLSCEQNLNHDAMYWYRQDPGQGLRLIYYSQIVNDFQKGDIAEGYSVSREKKESFPLTVTSAQKNPTAFYLCATLEIRGTPYGYTFGSGTRLTVV.

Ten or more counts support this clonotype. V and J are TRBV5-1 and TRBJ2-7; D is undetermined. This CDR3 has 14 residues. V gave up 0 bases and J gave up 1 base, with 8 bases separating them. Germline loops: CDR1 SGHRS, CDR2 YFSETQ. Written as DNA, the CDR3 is TGCGCCAGCAGCTTGGTTACCGTATCCTACGAGCAGTACTTC. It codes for CASSLVTVSYEQYF.

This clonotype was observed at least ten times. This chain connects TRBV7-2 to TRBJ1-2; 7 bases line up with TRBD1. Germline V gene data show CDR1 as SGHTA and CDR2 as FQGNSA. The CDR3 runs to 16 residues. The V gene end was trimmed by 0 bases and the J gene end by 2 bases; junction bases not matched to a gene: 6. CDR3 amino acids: CASSLAYRGSNYGYTF. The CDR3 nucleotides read TGTGCCAGCAGCTTAGCTTACAGGGGTTCCAACTATGGCTACACCTTC.

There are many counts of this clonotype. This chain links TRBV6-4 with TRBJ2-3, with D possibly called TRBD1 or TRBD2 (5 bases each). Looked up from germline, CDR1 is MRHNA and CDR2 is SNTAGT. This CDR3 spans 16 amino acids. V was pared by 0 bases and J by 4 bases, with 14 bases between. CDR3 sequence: CASSDSDGRGADTQYF. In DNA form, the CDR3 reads TGTGCCAGCAGTGACTCGGACGGCAGAGGGGCAGATACGCAGTATTTT.

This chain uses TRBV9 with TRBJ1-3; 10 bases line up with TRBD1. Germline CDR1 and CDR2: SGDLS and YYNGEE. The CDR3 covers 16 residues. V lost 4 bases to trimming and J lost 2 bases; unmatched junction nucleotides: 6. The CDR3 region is CASSIRGTGAGNTIYF. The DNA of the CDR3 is TGTGCCAGCAGCATACGGGGGACAGGGGCTGGAAACACCATATATTTT. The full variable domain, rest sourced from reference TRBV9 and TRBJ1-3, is DSGVTQTPKHLITATGQRVTLRCSPRSGDLSVYWYQQSLDQGLQFLIQYYNGEERAKGNILERFSAQQFPDLHSELNLSSLELGDSALYFCASSIRGTGAGNTIYFGEGSWLTVV.

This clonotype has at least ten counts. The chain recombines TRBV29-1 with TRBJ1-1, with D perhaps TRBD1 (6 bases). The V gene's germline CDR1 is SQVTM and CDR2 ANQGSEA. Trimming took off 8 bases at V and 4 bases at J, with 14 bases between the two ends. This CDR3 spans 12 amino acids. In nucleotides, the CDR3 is TGCAGCCTGGGGGGGGCCGGCACTGAAGCTTTCTTT. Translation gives CSLGGAGTEAFF.

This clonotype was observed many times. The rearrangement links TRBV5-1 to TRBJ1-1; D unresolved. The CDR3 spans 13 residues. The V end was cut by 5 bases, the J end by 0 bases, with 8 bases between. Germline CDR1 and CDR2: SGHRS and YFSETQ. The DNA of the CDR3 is TGCGCCAGCAGAACTAATATGAACACTGAAGCTTTCTTT. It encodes CASRTNMNTEAFF.